This paragraph reports one T cell receptor (beta chain). The target of this receptor is not known. No base quality values were provided; no much bigger clone lies one nucleotide off. This specimen belongs to a study of cytotoxic CD8 clonotypes in ibrutinib-treated CLL (TCRdb year 2021). As for the study more broadly: The cohort had over ten relapsed/refractory and approximately 15 treatment-naive patients; under 18 were IGHV unmutated. Partial responses were observed in about 24 patients and complete responses in 2; after a median follow-up of 68 months, remission was maintained in approximately 15 patients and progression was observed in approximately 12. Of the 90 or so people in the trial, some 28 had longitudinal samples available. On average, each sample yielded around 270,000 productive templates and about 100,000 productive rearrangements. Cryopreserved peripheral blood mononuclear cells were obtained before treatment, at response, and at either sustained remission or disease progression. The response samples were drawn at a median of roughly twelve months into treatment, with a range of roughly 6 to 36 months. Every remission and progressive disease sample was obtained while ibrutinib was still being received by the patients. The paper as a whole reports these results and caveats: Sampling times were not matched between patients in sustained remission and patients whose disease was progressing, and lymph node repertoires were not examined. Baseline clonality was found to be higher than that of age-matched healthy donors and was strongly correlated with circulating CD8+ T-cell counts. Clonality rose at ibrutinib response, remained stable during sustained remission, and dropped back toward baseline at progression. Public clonotypes were rare and either contracted or stayed stable during treatment, and the rise in clonality at ibrutinib response reflected the expansion of private clonotypes.

On a MiSeq, deep resolution sequencing aimed for a depth between 1 in 1 million and 1 in 200,000 T cells, with each clonotype covered approximately 9.2x on average. The immunoSEQ hsTCRB Kit was used to generate TCR beta libraries. For the original study's pipeline: Data were analyzed with ImmunoSEQ Data Assistant and ImmunoSEQ Analyzer, with V, D and J genes assigned per IMGT definitions. Clonality, with values ranging from 0 to 1, was calculated as one minus the normalized Shannon entropy of productive rearrangement frequencies. Only overrepresented clonotypes making up at least 0.05% of the repertoire of each patient were included in the public clonotype analysis. About twelve age-matched healthy donor repertoires from immuneACCESS were used as controls for clonality. This immuneACCESS table, as held by TCRdb, lists in-frame sequences with V and J called but not all clones. Of the missing ones, under half trace to an unresolved V gene in checked studies; the others have no known cause. The D gene and trimming were derived from the DNA, and the V and J assignments and clone size from that table. The sample contains some 150,000 clones, approximately 80% of them found a single time. Of the sample, approximately 28% is held by the ten largest clones.

The germline V gene (reference sequence) yields LNHDA for CDR1 and SQIVND for CDR2. CDR3 length: 10 amino acids, cysteine to phenylalanine. Only CDR3 DNA is held: 30 bases, read in frame from base 1. Relative to germline, V is 8 bases shorter and J is 6 bases shorter, with 7 bases between their ends. In the paper's terms, the time point label means: 12 months on ibrutinib. For TCR beta library preparation, about 2 micrograms of genomic DNA was extracted from cryopreserved PBMCs. Longitudinal blood samples from CLL patients receiving ibrutinib monotherapy were subjected to high-throughput TCR beta sequencing. The patients took part in an open-label, single-center phase 2 trial of ibrutinib monotherapy.

The receptor comes from a human donor with chronic lymphocytic leukemia. The rearrangement combines TRBV19 with TRBJ1-2; no confident D gene assignment can be made. This specimen consisted of PBMCs, obtained after 12 months of ibrutinib treatment. The sequence in DNA is TGTGCCAGTGGCGGGAATGGCTACACCTTC. The translation is CASGGNGYTF.